This T cell receptor (beta chain) was documented in a study of Tregs in tolerant kidney transplant recipients. Sequenced by immunoSEQ multiplex PCR; TCRdb stores in-frame clones only, minus some. The data show approximately 82,000 clones, with 93% seen just once and 1.6% held by the top ten. Related graft donors supplied nonmyeloablative bone marrow transplants, and mixed chimerism was transient. Germline assignment: CDR1 SGHNT and CDR2 YYREEE (reference sequence). The CDR3 is made up of 12 amino acids. V lost 3 bases, J lost 9 bases, and 10 bases lay in between. The chain recombines TRBV5-4 with TRBJ2-1; D possibly corresponds to TRBD1 (5 bases). The material was CD4+ T cells from blood (PBMCs), obtained 12 months after the transplant. The sequence derives from a human patient who received a combined kidney and bone marrow transplant. Some T cells may have originated in the graft donor. This chain's CDR3 is CASSSRAGEQFF. In DNA form, the CDR3 reads TGTGCCAGCAGCTCCAGGGCAGGTGAGCAGTTCTTC.